This T cell receptor beta chain was found in a study of cytomegalovirus exposure and HLA in healthy donors. Trimming cost V 3 bases and J 0 bases, with 22 bases left between them. There are 19 residues in the CDR3. Germline V gene sequence: CDR1 LGHNA, CDR2 YSLEER. The PCR used 60 Vbeta and 13 Jbeta primers. Assay used: immunoSEQ multiplex PCR; TCRdb lists only in-frame clones, some missing. The repertoire holds about 180,000 clones, 77% seen once, with about 1.5% in the top ten. The sequence came from a man aged 18 to 30 in good health and CMV-seronegative. The chain joins TRBV4-3 to TRBJ2-3, with D perhaps TRBD1 (6 bases). Specimen: PBMCs. CDR3 loop: CASSHISATGPASTDTQYF. In DNA form, the CDR3 reads TGCGCCAGCAGCCATATTTCCGCTACAGGGCCGGCTAGCACAGATACGCAGTATTTT.